These 13 T cell receptor beta chains were sequenced from one sample in a study of T cell clonotyping in hematopoietic cell transplantation. Generated by immunoSEQ multiplex PCR, the TCRdb table keeps only in-frame clones and is missing some. The sample lists more than 6,000 clones; 37% were seen once. Here the sequenced sample was peripheral blood mononuclear cells, taken 30 days after allogeneic stem cell transplant. These receptor sequences come from a female patient in her 60s who had an allogeneic stem cell transplant, so the T cells may come from the graft donor. Some clones in this sample may be carry-over from other donors' samples.

Only a few counts were recorded for this clone. This sequence joins TRBV30 and TRBJ1-1, with a weak D call TRBD1 (6 bases). The germline V gene encodes CDR1 GTSNPN and CDR2 SVGIG (reference sequence). The CDR3 is 13 residues long. Trimming pared 2 bases from V and 1 base from J, leaving 8 bases between. The CDR3 region has the DNA TGTGCCTGGAGTCGAGGGGGGAACACTGAAGCTTTCTTT. This encodes CAWSRGGNTEAFF. The full variable domain, with the rest looked up from reference TRBV30 and TRBJ1-1, is SQTIHQWPATLVQPVGSPLSLECTVEGTSNPNLYWYRQAAGRGLQLLFYSVGIGQISSEVPQNLSASRPQDRQFILSSKKLLLSDSGFYLCAWSRGGNTEAFFGQGTRLTVV.

The chain has TRBV7-9 and TRBJ1-4; D remains ambiguous. V gave up 6 bases and J gave up 4 bases, with 15 bases separating them. The CDR3 is made up of 15 amino acids. Looked up from germline, CDR1 is SEHNR and CDR2 is FQNEAQ (reference sequence). CDR3 bases: TGTGCCAGCAGTCAAGTAGGGCGGAGTAATGAAAAACTGTTTTTT. Its protein product is CASSQVGRSNEKLFF.

Only a few counts were recorded for this clone. The rearrangement joins TRBV30 to TRBJ2-5, with D unresolved. Germline V gene sequence: CDR1 GTSNPN, CDR2 SVGIG (reference sequence). The CDR3 length is 12 residues. V dropped 1 base and J dropped 5 bases, with 8 bases sitting between them. The CDR3 sequence: CAWSEPSETQYF. CDR3 nucleotides: TGTGCCTGGAGTGAGCCAAGCGAGACCCAGTACTTC.

This clone was observed a handful of times. The genes are TRBV30 and TRBJ1-1; the D is unclear. Germline assignment: CDR1 GTSNPN and CDR2 SVGIG (reference sequence). With 7 bases removed from V and 4 bases from J, the gap between germline ends came to 10 bases. The CDR3 is 11 residues long. CDR3 residues: CASGRGTEAFF. Here the CDR3 DNA reads TGTGCCTCAGGACGGGGCACTGAAGCTTTCTTT.

This clone is labeled medium-sized. The chain employs TRBV30 and TRBJ1-1, with D unclear. Germline V lookup: CDR1 GTSNPN, CDR2 SVGIG (reference sequence). This CDR3 region has 11 residues. Trimming took 5 bases from V and 0 from J, leaving 4 bases between them. The DNA of the CDR3 is TGTGCCTGGTACCTGAACACTGAAGCTTTCTTT. It specifies CAWYLNTEAFF. Together with reference TRBV30 and TRBJ1-1, the CDR3 gives the full variable domain: SQTIHQWPATLVQPVGSPLSLECTVEGTSNPNLYWYRQAAGRGLQLLFYSVGIGQISSEVPQNLSASRPQDRQFILSSKKLLLSDSGFYLCAWYLNTEAFFGQGTRLTVV.

This chain connects TRBV30 to TRBJ1-1; the D is unclear. The CDR3 runs to 12 residues. V was clipped by 4 bases and J by 4 bases, with 10 bases between them. CDR1 is GTSNPN, CDR2 SVGIG, per germline (reference sequence). The CDR3 loop is CAWTNLGTEAFF. The DNA of the CDR3 is TGTGCCTGGACCAACCTAGGCACTGAAGCTTTCTTT.

In this sample, this clone is large (0.1 to 1%). The identical CDR3 is also encoded by other nucleotide sequences in the sample. The chain couples TRBV29-1 to TRBJ1-2; D call uncertain. V gave up 3 bases and J gave up 4 bases, with 3 bases separating them. CDR3 length: 10 amino acids. Germline CDR1 reads SQVTM; CDR2 reads ANQGSEA. The CDR3 sequence: CSVEGYGYTF. The CDR3 DNA follows: TGCAGCGTTGAGGGCTATGGCTACACCTTC.

The chain couples TRBV10-3 to TRBJ2-7; 9 bases are shared with TRBD1. The CDR3 spans 15 residues. The germline V gene has CDR1 ENHRY and CDR2 SYGVKD. V gave up 0 bases and J gave up 6 bases; unmatched junction bases: 6. The CDR3 protein is CAISESLTGGVEQYF. CDR3 nucleotides: TGTGCCATCAGTGAGTCTCTCACAGGGGGCGTCGAGCAGTACTTC.

The V call is TRBV30, the J call TRBJ2-5, with a tentative D call TRBD2 (5 bases). Germline V lookup: CDR1 GTSNPN, CDR2 SVGIG (reference sequence). The V gene lost 6 bases and the J gene lost 5 bases, with 10 bases spanning the gap. This CDR3 is 11 amino acids long. The CDR3 nucleotides read TGTGCCTGCGGAGGCGATGAGACCCAGTACTTC. Encoded protein: CACGGDETQYF. Full variable domain (missing parts from reference TRBV30 and TRBJ2-5): SQTIHQWPATLVQPVGSPLSLECTVEGTSNPNLYWYRQAAGRGLQLLFYSVGIGQISSEVPQNLSASRPQDRQFILSSKKLLLSDSGFYLCACGGDETQYFGPGTRLLVL.

The chain uses TRBV30 and TRBJ1-1; D remains ambiguous. This CDR3 spans 12 amino acids. The V gene lost 3 bases and the J gene lost 1 base, with 6 bases spanning the gap. The germline CDR1 and CDR2 sequences are GTSNPN and SVGIG (reference sequence). The CDR3 DNA reads as TGTGCCTGGAGACCCCAGAACACTGAAGCTTTCTTT. It is translated as CAWRPQNTEAFF.

This clone is judged medium-sized. In nucleotides, the CDR3 is TGTGCCAGCAGCGTAGTGGGTGGAGAGACCCAGTACTTC. Its protein product is CASSVVGGETQYF. The chain recombines TRBV9 with TRBJ2-5; no firm D call. Per the germline V gene, CDR1 is SGDLS and CDR2 is YYNGEE. V was cut by 0 bases and J by 4 bases, with 7 bases left in between. The CDR3 has 13 residues. The variable domain in full, completed from reference TRBV9 and TRBJ2-5, reads DSGVTQTPKHLITATGQRVTLRCSPRSGDLSVYWYQQSLDQGLQFLIQYYNGEERAKGNILERFSAQQFPDLHSELNLSSLELGDSALYFCASSVVGGETQYFGPGTRLLVL.

V is TRBV7-3 and J is TRBJ2-7, with 9 bases identical to TRBD1. The CDR3 covers 14 residues. V lost 4 bases to trimming and J lost 4 bases; unmatched junction nucleotides: 5. Germline assignment: CDR1 SGHTA and CDR2 FQGTGA. The CDR3 bases are TGTGCCAGCAGCTGGGCCGGGACAGGGTACGAGCAGTACTTC. Its translation is CASSWAGTGYEQYF.

This clone was observed a handful of times. The V call is TRBV9, the J call TRBJ2-2; the D is unclear. Germline CDR1 reads SGDLS; CDR2 reads YYNGEE. CDR3 length: 12 residues. Trimming shortened V by 4 bases and J by 7 bases, and 8 bases separated the two germline ends. As DNA, the CDR3 is TGTGCCAGCAGCACGATGGGCGGGGAGCTGTTTTTT. This gives the protein CASSTMGGELFF.